Below, 17 T cell receptor beta chains from the same sample are listed, as sequenced in a study of blood T cell repertoires in COVID-19. Some clones are missing from TCRdb's copy, which holds only in-frame ones; the method was immunoSEQ multiplex PCR. The sample holds around 88,000 clones; 80% are singletons and the top ten take approximately 9%. Material: peripheral blood. Receptor source: a man aged 45-60 years who had recovered from COVID-19.

V is TRBV19 and J is TRBJ1-5, with 7 bases lining up with TRBD1. The CDR3 extends over 14 amino acids. With 4 bases clipped from V and 5 bases from J, the junction kept 5 bases outside the gene matches. Germline loops: CDR1 LNHDA, CDR2 SQIVND (reference sequence). The CDR3 nucleotides are TGTGCCAGTAGTAGGACAGGTCCAGATCAGCCCCAGCATTTT. As protein: CASSRTGPDQPQHF.

The chain uses TRBV7-3 and TRBJ2-7, with D perhaps TRBD1 (5 bases). CDR1 is SGHTA and CDR2 is FQGTGA in the germline V gene. This CDR3 contains 14 residues. V was shortened by 4 bases and J by 5 bases, with 15 bases between the two germline ends. CDR3 sequence: CASSSLPGIHEQYF. The CDR3, as DNA: TGTGCCAGCAGCTCCCTCCCAGGGATCCACGAGCAGTACTTC.

The CDR3 DNA reads TGTGCCAGCAGCTTGGGTGGGCTGAACACCGGGGAGCTGTTTTTT. This codes for CASSLGGLNTGELFF. The chain joins TRBV5-4 to TRBJ2-2; unclear D gene. V was pared by 0 bases and J by 1 base, with 7 bases between. Per germline, CDR1 SGHNT and CDR2 YYREEE (reference sequence). The CDR3 covers 15 residues.

The V gene is TRBV2, the J gene TRBJ2-5, with 8 bases fitting TRBD1. The ends lost 6 bases at V and 2 bases at J; junction bases unmatched: 2. This CDR3 spans 13 amino acids. CDR1 and CDR2 from the germline V gene are SNHLY and FYNNEI. The CDR3 coding sequence is TGTGCCAGCAGCTGGACAGGGCAAGAGACCCAGTACTTC. Translating it yields CASSWTGQETQYF.

The rearrangement links TRBV6-6 to TRBJ2-1; TRBD2 aligns across 8 bases. Germline V CDR1 and CDR2: MNHNY, SVGAGI (reference sequence). The CDR3 totals 15 residues. V was clipped by 8 bases and J by 3 bases; unmatched bases: 9. CDR3 sequence: CASWPGRALYNEQFF. Written as DNA, the CDR3 is TGTGCCAGCTGGCCCGGGAGGGCCCTCTACAATGAGCAGTTCTTC.

The rearrangement uses TRBV5-1 and TRBJ1-1; 10 nucleotides line up with TRBD1. This CDR3 region has 17 residues. The V and J ends lost 3 bases and 1 base, in that order; junction bases with no gene match: 9. Germline V gene lookup returns CDR1 SGHRS and CDR2 YFSETQ. The CDR3 spells CASSSLTGGGGNTEAFF. CDR3 DNA: TGCGCCAGCAGCTCGCTGACAGGGGGCGGCGGGAACACTGAAGCTTTCTTT.

This clone was counted a single time. J is TRBJ1-2 and V is TRBV7-2, with no clear D. The CDR3 has 13 residues. Germline V gene sequence: CDR1 SGHTA, CDR2 FQGNSA. V gave up 6 bases and J gave up 8 bases, with 16 bases separating them. The CDR3 sequence: CASRVTQAQGYTF. The CDR3 DNA follows: TGTGCCAGCAGGGTAACTCAGGCACAGGGCTACACCTTC.

The rearrangement joins TRBV5-4 to TRBJ2-7; 7 nucleotides align to TRBD2. This CDR3 is 12 amino acids long. The germline V gene has CDR1 SGHNT and CDR2 YYREEE (reference sequence). Germline trimming cut 0 bases from V and 7 bases from J; bases unmatched to any gene: 1. The CDR3 protein is CASSLEGGEQYF. The CDR3 region has the DNA TGTGCCAGCAGCTTGGAGGGAGGGGAGCAGTACTTC.

The V gene is TRBV28, the J gene TRBJ2-3, with 9 bases aligning to TRBD2. This CDR3 has 14 amino acids. The V gene's germline CDR1 is MDHEN and CDR2 SYDVKM. The V gene end was trimmed by 6 bases and the J gene end by 8 bases; junction bases not matched to a gene: 9. CDR3 nucleotide sequence: TGTGCCAGCAGCCTTATAGCGGGAGTGGGTACGCAGTATTTT. Its translation: CASSLIAGVGTQYF.

This rearrangement joins TRBV2 to TRBJ1-3; D gene ambiguous. V lost 8 bases and J 4 bases, leaving 15 bases between the germline ends. CDR3 length equals 14 residues. Germline V gives CDR1 SNHLY, CDR2 FYNNEI. CDR3 coding DNA: TGTGCCAGCCGAGATGGAGTGCCCGGAAACACCATATATTTT. This encodes CASRDGVPGNTIYF.

J is TRBJ1-1 and V is TRBV14; 7 positions agree with TRBD1. The V gene end was trimmed by 3 bases and the J gene end by 5 bases; junction bases not matched to a gene: 6. Germline V gives CDR1 SGHDN, CDR2 FVKESK. The CDR3 is made up of 14 amino acids. The CDR3 sequence: CASSQYRGGTEAFF. In DNA form, the CDR3 reads TGTGCCAGCAGCCAGTACAGGGGTGGAACTGAAGCTTTCTTT.

The V and J genes are TRBV24-1 and TRBJ2-1; TRBD2 matches at 8 bases. Per the germline V gene, CDR1 is KGHDR and CDR2 is SFDVKD. J was trimmed by 10 bases and V by 0 bases; bases with no gene match: 13. There are 17 residues in the CDR3. CDR3 sequence reads: CATSDLPPPGGPGEQFF. CDR3 in DNA: TGTGCCACCAGTGATTTGCCCCCCCCGGGGGGGCCTGGGGAGCAGTTCTTC.

This clone showed up just a few times. The J gene is TRBJ1-5, the V gene TRBV4-2; D perhaps matches TRBD1 (6 bases). Germline CDR1 and CDR2: LGHNA and YNFKEQ. The CDR3 sequence is 15 residues long. Trimming shortened V by 5 bases and J by 0 bases, and 11 bases separated the two germline ends. The CDR3 DNA reads TGTGCCAGCAGCTCACAGGGAGATAGCAATCAGCCCCAGCATTTT. The encoded protein is CASSSQGDSNQPQHF.

This chain joins TRBV18 and TRBJ1-5, with 8 bases identical to TRBD1. This CDR3 is built from 19 residues. V shed 6 bases, J shed 2 bases, and the junction held 18 bases outside the gene matches. The V gene's germline CDR1 is KGHSH and CDR2 LQKENI. The CDR3 region has the DNA TGTGCCAGCTCGCCAGGGGGCGGCAGGGGCGAGGTAGGCAATCAGCCCCAGCATTTT. It is translated as CASSPGGGRGEVGNQPQHF. Full variable domain (remainder filled in from reference TRBV18 and TRBJ1-5): NAGVMQNPRHLVRRRGQEARLRCSPMKGHSHVYWYRQLPEEGLKFMVYLQKENIIDESGMPKERFSAEFPKEGPSILRIQQVVRGDSAAYFCASSPGGGRGEVGNQPQHFGDGTRLSIL.

This chain links TRBV7-2 with TRBJ2-7; TRBD1 matches at 7 bases. With V trimmed by 7 bases and J by 2 bases, 5 bases remained unmatched. The CDR3 runs to 13 residues. Germline CDR1 SGHTA, CDR2 FQGNSA. CDR3 bases: TGTGCCAGCAACAGGGGAGAGCCCTACGAGCAGTACTTC. Translation: CASNRGEPYEQYF.

In DNA form, the CDR3 reads TGTGCCAGCAGCTTGGGGACAGGGGAAGATACGCAGTATTTT. It codes for CASSLGTGEDTQYF. The rearrangement uses TRBV7-8 and TRBJ2-3; the match to TRBD1 covers 10 bases. The CDR3 extends over 14 amino acids. V lost 3 bases, J lost 5 bases, and 2 bases stayed unmatched. Germline CDR1 and CDR2: SGHVS and FQNEAQ.

The chain recombines TRBV7-3 with TRBJ2-1; possible D gene TRBD2, 6 bases. Between the trimmed V and J ends, which lost 5 bases and 8 bases, there was a span of 13 bases. Germline assignment: CDR1 SGHTA and CDR2 FQGTGA. CDR3 length: 13 amino acids. The CDR3 nucleotides read TGTGCCAGCAGCGGACGGGGAGGAGATGAGCAGTTCTTC. As protein: CASSGRGGDEQFF. The entire variable domain, with the rest obtained from reference TRBV7-3 and TRBJ2-1, is as follows: GAGVSQTPSNKVTEKGKYVELRCDPISGHTALYWYRQSLGQGPEFLIYFQGTGAADDSGLPNDRFFAVRPEGSVSTLKIQRTERGDSAVYLCASSGRGGDEQFFGPGTRLTVL.